The 32 T cell receptor beta chains given below trace back to one sample, sequenced in a study of cytomegalovirus exposure and HLA in healthy donors. Primers included in the PCR were 60 Vbeta and 13 Jbeta primers. Using immunoSEQ multiplex PCR, the repertoire was profiled, and TCRdb retains in-frame clones only, with some absent. Of 120,000 to 150,000 clones in the sample, nearly 85% are singletons; the top ten hold around 3.2%. The specimen was PBMCs. These receptors were obtained from a male donor in good health and CMV-seronegative.

Only one count was recorded for this clone. V and J are TRBV7-6 and TRBJ2-1; TRBD1 matches 10 bases. Germline V CDR1 and CDR2: SGHVS, FNYEAQ. Trimming took 2 bases from V and 1 from J; bases not matched to a gene: 8. There are 18 residues in the CDR3. The DNA of the CDR3 is TGTGCCAGCAGCTTATACCAACCGGGACAGGGGTCCTACAATGAGCAGTTCTTC. Its protein product is CASSLYQPGQGSYNEQFF.

The chain employs TRBV6-1 and TRBJ1-5; 11 nucleotides agree with TRBD1. The germline gives CDR1 MNHNS, CDR2 SASEGT. The CDR3 runs to 18 residues. With 4 bases clipped from V and 0 bases from J, the junction kept 8 bases outside the gene matches. CDR3 region: CASSAGTGGYNSNQPQHF. The CDR3 nucleotides are TGTGCCAGCAGTGCCGGGACAGGGGGATATAATAGCAATCAGCCCCAGCATTTT.

J is TRBJ2-5 and V is TRBV7-2; the match to TRBD2 covers 8 bases. V lost 1 base, J lost 13 bases, and 11 bases stayed unmatched. Germline V gene lookup returns CDR1 SGHTA and CDR2 FQGNSA. This CDR3 has 14 residues. In nucleotides, the CDR3 is TGTGCCAGCAGCTTAGAGACTAGCGAGCCCACGAGGTACTTC. This codes for CASSLETSEPTRYF.

The chain is built from TRBV6-1 and TRBJ1-2; no firm D call. Looked up from germline, CDR1 is MNHNS and CDR2 is SASEGT. Trimming removed 0 bases from V and 6 bases from J, with 8 bases in between. This CDR3 contains 13 residues. CDR3 DNA sequence: TGTGCCAGCAGTGAAGCCAACCTAAATGGCTACACCTTC. It yields the protein CASSEANLNGYTF.

A note on this clone: The same CDR3 is also encoded by other DNA sequences in this sample. The chain has TRBV7-3 and TRBJ2-1, with TRBD2 matching over 11 bases. Germline CDR1 reads SGHTA; CDR2 reads FQGTGA. The CDR3 consists of 15 residues. V shed 4 bases, J shed 5 bases, and the junction held 4 bases outside the gene matches. The CDR3 loop reads CASSSGLAGHNEQFF. CDR3 bases: TGTGCCAGCAGCTCTGGACTAGCGGGTCACAATGAGCAGTTCTTC.

CDR3 protein: CASSRKGQQNYGYTF. CDR3 nucleotides: TGTGCCAGCAGCAGAAAGGGACAGCAAAACTATGGCTACACCTTC. The chain combines TRBV7-6 with TRBJ1-2; 7 nucleotides match TRBD1. Trimming at V came to 5 bases and at J to 2 bases, leaving 8 bases not matched to a gene. Germline V CDR1 and CDR2: SGHVS, FNYEAQ. This CDR3 spans 15 amino acids.

The V gene is TRBV19, the J gene TRBJ2-5; D possibly corresponds to TRBD2 (5 bases). V lost 2 bases to trimming and J lost 2 bases, with 12 bases between them. Looked up from germline, CDR1 is LNHDA and CDR2 is SQIVND (reference sequence). CDR3 length equals 15 residues. The CDR3 region has the DNA TGTGCCAGTAGTATATGGAGGTCCCCACAAGAGACCCAGTACTTC. Translating it yields CASSIWRSPQETQYF.

The chain carries TRBV15 and TRBJ1-2, with D possibly TRBD1 on 5 matching bases. The V and J ends lost 3 bases and 4 bases respectively, with 9 bases between them. CDR1 and CDR2 from the germline V gene are LNHNV and YYDKDF (reference sequence). The CDR3 is 13 amino acids. In DNA, the CDR3 is TGTGCCACCAGCAGCCGGGGGTTCTATGGCTACACCTTC. As protein: CATSSRGFYGYTF.

A note on this clone: The junction departs from the called germline gene at one end, perhaps through a read error. J is TRBJ2-5 and V is TRBV7-9; the D is unclear. The CDR3 covers 13 residues. Germline V lookup: CDR1 SEHNR, CDR2 FQNEAQ (reference sequence). CDR3 protein: CSSRSFEKETQYF. The CDR3 bases are TGTTCCAGCAGGTCGTTCGAGAAAGAGACCCAGTACTTC.

Regarding this clone: One junction end does not reproduce the germline sequence, and a read error may be involved. V gene TRBV20-1 combines with J gene TRBJ1-1; D not certain. Germline CDR1 is DFQATT and CDR2 is SNEGSKA (reference sequence). The CDR3 runs 10 residues. The CDR3 coding sequence is TGCAGTGCTAGAGCTCCTGAGGCTTTCTTT. Its translation: CSARAPEAFF.

V gene TRBV5-4 combines with J gene TRBJ1-1; TRBD1 might be the D (5 bases). The CDR3 runs to 14 residues. The V and J ends lost 0 bases and 3 bases respectively, with 9 bases between them. The germline V gene has CDR1 SGHNT and CDR2 YYREEE (reference sequence). CDR3 sequence: CASSLGGGDTEAFF. The CDR3 nucleotides read TGTGCCAGCAGCTTGGGAGGAGGGGACACTGAAGCTTTCTTT.

The CDR3 is CASNPPTHGRDTQYF. The DNA for the CDR3 is TGTGCCAGCAACCCCCCCACACACGGGAGGGATACGCAGTATTTT. This chain links TRBV2 with TRBJ2-3; 7 nucleotides line up with TRBD2. The CDR3 runs to 15 residues. Germline V lookup: CDR1 SNHLY, CDR2 FYNNEI. Trimming took 7 bases from V and 6 from J; bases not matched to a gene: 13.

This clone occurred once. The J gene is TRBJ2-1, the V gene TRBV11-2, with D maybe TRBD1 (5 bases). The germline V gene has CDR1 SGHAT and CDR2 FQNNGV. The V end was cut by 1 base, the J end by 4 bases, with 11 bases between. The CDR3 consists of 15 residues. CDR3 region: CASSLGAGLYNEQFF. CDR3 nucleotide sequence: TGTGCCAGCAGCTTAGGGGCAGGGCTATACAATGAGCAGTTCTTC.

This clone was detected once. The rearrangement joins TRBV11-1 to TRBJ2-3; D perhaps matches TRBD2 (7 bases). V was cut by 1 base and J by 3 bases, with 14 bases left in between. This CDR3 is 16 amino acids long. Germline CDR1 is SGHAT and CDR2 is FQDESV (reference sequence). In nucleotides, the CDR3 is TGTGCCAGCAGCTTAGAGGGGGGGGCCATGACAGATACGCAGTATTTT. Its translation is CASSLEGGAMTDTQYF.

The chain employs TRBV13 and TRBJ2-1; D gene unclear. The CDR3 sequence is 16 residues long. Germline CDR1 PRHDT, CDR2 FYEKMQ (reference sequence). Trimming left V 2 bases short and J 2 bases short, with 13 bases between. The CDR3 protein is CASSLRYSPTYNEQFF. CDR3 nucleotides: TGTGCCAGCAGCTTAAGATACAGCCCAACCTACAATGAGCAGTTCTTC.

The chain uses TRBV7-9 and TRBJ2-5; 9 nucleotides match TRBD2. The tail of the sequence fits TRBJ2-7 better, so the J call may be wrong. The CDR3 is 14 residues long. Germline loops: CDR1 SEHNR, CDR2 FQNEAQ (reference sequence). CDR3 in DNA: TGTGCCAGCAGCCTCTTAGCGGGAGATGGCGAGCAGTACTTC. Protein product: CASSLLAGDGEQYF.

The rearrangement links TRBV27 to TRBJ1-1; D perhaps matches TRBD1 (5 bases). V dropped 6 bases and J dropped 0 bases, with 14 bases sitting between them. The CDR3 is made up of 15 amino acids. Germline values: CDR1 MNHEY, CDR2 SMNVEV (reference sequence). CDR3 in DNA: TGTGCCAGCAGCCCTATGGGGGGAATGAACACTGAAGCTTTCTTT. Protein product: CASSPMGGMNTEAFF.

The rearrangement links TRBV4-3 to TRBJ2-7, with TRBD1 as a possible D gene (5 bases). CDR1 and CDR2 from the germline V gene are LGHNA and YSLEER. Trimming pared 2 bases from V and 2 bases from J, leaving 13 bases between. The CDR3 consists of 15 residues. DNA of the CDR3: TGCGCCAGCAGCCAATACAGGACCGAAACCTACGAGCAGTACTTC. Its protein product is CASSQYRTETYEQYF.

This chain joins TRBV2 and TRBJ2-2; 10 nucleotides line up with TRBD1. The germline V gene has CDR1 SNHLY and CDR2 FYNNEI. V lost 4 bases to trimming and J lost 5 bases; unmatched junction nucleotides: 1. The length of the CDR3 is 14 residues. DNA for the CDR3: TGTGCCAGCAGTGGGGGACAGGGGACCGGGGAGCTGTTTTTT. It translates to CASSGGQGTGELFF.

The genes are TRBV5-5 and TRBJ2-7; TRBD2 agrees at 10 bases. The CDR3 has 15 residues. Trimming cost V 5 bases and J 0 bases; bases outside gene matches: 5. CDR1 SGHKS and CDR2 YYEKEE come from the germline V gene (reference sequence). The CDR3 loop is CASSWTSGPSYEQYF. CDR3 DNA: TGTGCCAGCAGTTGGACTAGCGGTCCCTCCTACGAGCAGTACTTC.

J is TRBJ2-3 and V is TRBV2; TRBD1 matches 8 bases. J gave up 3 bases and V 6 bases, and 8 bases lay outside the gene matches. There are 15 residues in the CDR3. The germline V gene encodes CDR1 SNHLY and CDR2 FYNNEI. The CDR3 DNA reads as TGTGCCAGCAGGACGGACAGGGTCAGTACAGATACGCAGTATTTT. Translated: CASRTDRVSTDTQYF.

V and J are TRBV25-1 and TRBJ1-1; D is undetermined. CDR1 and CDR2 (germline): MGHDK, SYGVNS. This CDR3 has 14 amino acids. V was pared by 4 bases and J by 7 bases, with 16 bases between. The CDR3 here is CASSANLEAYEAFF. The CDR3 region has the DNA TGTGCCAGCAGTGCCAATCTGGAGGCCTATGAAGCTTTCTTT.

This clone is a singleton in its sample. The chain has TRBV12-5 and TRBJ2-3; 8 bases fit TRBD2. V dropped 0 bases and J dropped 2; count of bases not matched to a gene: 7. The CDR3 loop spans 17 amino acids. CDR1 and CDR2 (germline): LGHNT, FRNRAP. Here the CDR3 reads CASGLVRAGAFTDTQYF. CDR3 sequence (DNA): TGTGCTAGTGGTTTGGTACGAGCGGGGGCTTTCACAGATACGCAGTATTTT.

The chain has TRBV18 and TRBJ1-1; weak D call: TRBD1 (6 bases). Germline V CDR1 and CDR2: KGHSH, LQKENI. The V gene lost 3 bases and the J gene lost 1 base, with 18 bases spanning the gap. CDR3 length equals 17 residues. CDR3 sequence (DNA): TGTGCCAGCTCACCGACAGGAGCTAAGGGTGGGAACACTGAAGCTTTCTTT. Translation gives CASSPTGAKGGNTEAFF.

This chain's CDR3 is CASSPTTGVIYEQYF. In nucleotides, the CDR3 is TGCGCCAGCAGCCCAACAACAGGGGTCATCTACGAGCAGTACTTC. This chain uses TRBV5-1 with TRBJ2-7, with 7 positions matching TRBD1. After removal of 4 bases from V and 3 bases from J, the junction contained 10 bases not matched to a gene. Germline CDR1 and CDR2: SGHRS and YFSETQ. This CDR3 is built from 15 residues.

This clone was seen only once. This chain connects TRBV10-3 to TRBJ2-7, with 7 nucleotides matching TRBD1. There are 19 residues in the CDR3. V shed 6 bases and J 5 bases; nucleotides not matched to a gene: 25. CDR1 is ENHRY and CDR2 is SYGVKD in the germline V gene. In nucleotides, the CDR3 is TGTGCCATCAGCGGACCGGGACAGAATTCTTTAGGTGTGAGGAACGAGCAGTACTTC. This codes for CAISGPGQNSLGVRNEQYF.

This chain links TRBV7-9 with TRBJ2-3; D is perhaps TRBD1 (7 bases). Germline V gene sequence: CDR1 SEHNR, CDR2 FQNEAQ (reference sequence). This CDR3 region has 16 residues. V was pared by 5 bases and J by 1 base, with 16 bases between. CDR3 sequence: CASSAGTEGGTDTQYF. The DNA of the CDR3 is TGTGCCAGCAGCGCGGGGACAGAGGGTGGCACAGATACGCAGTATTTT.

The chain links TRBV5-1 to TRBJ2-1; 7 bases are a match to TRBD1. V dropped 0 bases and J dropped 7; count of bases not matched to a gene: 16. This CDR3 contains 18 residues. The germline CDR1 and CDR2 sequences are SGHRS and YFSETQ. In nucleotides, the CDR3 is TGCGCCAGCAGCTTGGCTGGACAGGTAATGGGCGTCAAGAATGAGCAGTTCTTC. Protein product: CASSLAGQVMGVKNEQFF.

This sequence joins TRBV7-2 and TRBJ1-3; D might be TRBD1 (5 bases). Trimming shortened V by 2 bases and J by 8 bases, and 13 bases separated the two germline ends. Germline V gene lookup returns CDR1 SGHTA and CDR2 FQGNSA. CDR3 length: 14 amino acids. The CDR3 bases are TGTGCCAGCAGCTTACAAGGGGCAAAGGACACCATATATTTT. Translation gives CASSLQGAKDTIYF.

This clone was counted between two and nine times. V usage is TRBV19 and J usage is TRBJ1-1; TRBD1 aligns across 8 bases. The germline CDR1 and CDR2 sequences are LNHDA and SQIVND (reference sequence). The CDR3 is 14 amino acids. V lost 5 bases, J lost 5 bases, and 7 bases stayed unmatched. The CDR3 DNA follows: TGTGCCAGTAGTCCCCAGGGGGCTCTGACTGAAGCTTTCTTT. It translates to CASSPQGALTEAFF.

The chain is built from TRBV6-6 and TRBJ1-5; D might be TRBD1 (6 bases). The CDR3 consists of 15 residues. Trimming left V 0 bases short and J 5 bases short, with 11 bases between. Germline-derived CDR1 and CDR2 are MNHNY and SVGAGI (reference sequence). The CDR3 sequence is CASSYSGGAHQPQHF. The CDR3 coding sequence is TGTGCCAGCAGTTACTCTGGGGGGGCGCATCAGCCCCAGCATTTT.

The V and J genes are TRBV6-6 and TRBJ2-2, with unresolved D. Looked up from germline, CDR1 is MNHNY and CDR2 is SVGAGI (reference sequence). The CDR3 is made up of 15 amino acids. V lost 0 bases to trimming and J lost 2 bases, with 7 bases between them. Written as DNA, the CDR3 is TGTGCCAGCAGTTACTCTCTAGAAAACACCGGGGAGCTGTTTTTT. Its protein product is CASSYSLENTGELFF.